The TCR beta chain described here comes from a study of blood T cell repertoires in COVID-19. The V gene end was trimmed by 1 base and the J gene end by 4 bases; junction bases not matched to a gene: 11. The germline gives CDR1 SGHRS, CDR2 YFSETQ. The CDR3 spans 17 residues. Patients from Seattle were sampled longitudinally, starting during active infection. Original processing methods: Amplifying reference gene primers gave estimates of nucleated cell counts. Only in-frame clones appear in the TCRdb table, and some are missing; sequencing was by immunoSEQ multiplex PCR. Clonal size and the V and J genes are those of that table, whereas D and trimming came from the DNA. This sample yields roughly 500,000 clones, of which approximately 89% are seen a single time; about 1% belongs to the top ten.

Input material: peripheral blood. The chain uses TRBV5-1 and TRBJ2-3, with 8 bases that match TRBD2. This TCR came from a man younger than 35 with COVID-19, enrolled during active disease. CDR3: CASSLSGASGRPDTQYF. The CDR3 DNA follows: TGCGCCAGCAGCTTGTCAGGCGCGAGCGGGAGACCAGATACGCAGTATTTT. The variable domain in full, with the rest retrieved from reference TRBV5-1 and TRBJ2-3, is KAGVTQTPRYLIKTRGQQVTLSCSPISGHRSVSWYQQTPGQGLQFLFEYFSETQRNKGNFPGRFSGRQFSNSRSEMNVSTLELGDSALYLCASSLSGASGRPDTQYFGPGTRLTVL.